Presented here are 29 T cell receptor beta chains from one specimen sequenced in a study of blood T cell repertoires in COVID-19. The assay was immunoSEQ multiplex PCR, and TCRdb's table has in-frame clones only and misses some. The sample contains hundreds of thousands of clones, around nine tenths of which appear only once. Specimen: peripheral blood. These receptor sequences come from a woman in her 70s with COVID-19, enrolled during active disease.

About this clone: Within the sample, other DNA sequences also encode this same CDR3. The CDR3 spells CASSLGGTDTQYF. CDR3 nucleotide sequence: TGTGCCAGCAGCTTGGGCGGAACAGATACGCAGTATTTT. This chain uses TRBV5-4 with TRBJ2-3; D is undetermined. V lost 0 bases to trimming and J lost 3 bases, with 5 bases between them. From germline, CDR1 is SGHNT and CDR2 YYREEE (reference sequence). The CDR3 covers 13 residues.

The DNA of the CDR3 is TGTGCCAGCAGGAGTGGTAGGGGCTACGATAATTCACCCCTCCACTTT. Encoded protein: CASRSGRGYDNSPLHF. This rearrangement joins TRBV28 to TRBJ1-6, with D maybe TRBD1 (5 bases). The CDR3 totals 16 residues. Germline-derived CDR1 and CDR2 are MDHEN and SYDVKM. V lost 6 bases and J 5 bases, leaving 17 bases between the germline ends.

V and J are TRBV6-2 or TRBV6-3 and TRBJ1-5; possibly TRBD1 for D (6 bases). The germline gives CDR1 MNHEY, CDR2 SVGEGT. Trimming removed 5 bases at V and 6 bases at J, with 20 bases between. The CDR3 covers 16 residues. The chain's CDR3 is CASSPRWGGAFQPQHF. The CDR3 nucleotides are TGTGCCAGCAGTCCCCGATGGGGGGGCGCTTTTCAGCCCCAGCATTTT.

The genes are TRBV18 and TRBJ1-1, with TRBD1 identical over 7 bases. The CDR3 sequence is 14 residues long. From germline, CDR1 is KGHSH and CDR2 LQKENI. J gave up 3 bases and V 6 bases, and 7 bases lay outside the gene matches. The CDR3 is CASSPTTGDTEAFF. As DNA, the CDR3 is TGTGCCAGCTCGCCGACCACAGGGGACACTGAAGCTTTCTTT.

This chain connects TRBV11-2 to TRBJ2-1; D gene ambiguous. The CDR3 is 14 amino acids. The germline V gene has CDR1 SGHAT and CDR2 FQNNGV. The V end was cut by 2 bases, the J end by 8 bases, with 13 bases between. The CDR3 DNA sequence: TGTGCCAGCAGCTTAAGGCCCTTGGGCGATGAGCAGTTCTTC. This codes for CASSLRPLGDEQFF.

The J gene is TRBJ1-4, the V gene TRBV24-1, with 8 bases that match TRBD1. V was clipped by 3 bases and J by 10 bases; unmatched bases: 6. This CDR3 has 14 residues. Germline V gives CDR1 KGHDR, CDR2 SFDVKD. The CDR3 protein is CATSDGQGLGKLFF. CDR3 bases: TGTGCCACCAGTGATGGACAGGGTCTGGGAAAACTGTTTTTT.

A word on this clone: One end of the junction is discordant with germline, which a read error may explain. Other nucleotide sequences from this sample produce the same CDR3. This chain uses TRBV7-8 with TRBJ1-6; no clear D gene. CDR3 length: 14 residues. Germline CDR1 is SGHVS and CDR2 is FQNEAQ. The CDR3: CASSREHLPSPLHF. The CDR3 region has the DNA TGTGCTAGCAGCCGAGAACATTTGCCTTCACCCCTCCACTTT.

This clone was counted between two and nine times. The chain combines TRBV11-2 with TRBJ1-1, with 8 bases that match TRBD1. CDR1 is SGHAT, CDR2 FQNNGV, per germline. This CDR3 is 16 amino acids long. Losses at the gene ends were 5 bases for V and 1 base for J; bases not matched to a gene: 9. This CDR3 is CASSTRDRYPNTEAFF. As DNA, the CDR3 is TGTGCCAGCAGCACCCGGGACAGGTATCCGAACACTGAAGCTTTCTTT.

The rearrangement links TRBV5-1 to TRBJ2-2; unclear D gene. Germline V CDR1 and CDR2: SGHRS, YFSETQ. The CDR3 loop spans 15 amino acids. V lost 0 bases and J 6 bases, leaving 12 bases between the germline ends. For the CDR3, the DNA is TGCGCCAGCAGCTTGGTCGGGTCTACCCCCGGGGAGCTGTTTTTT. Its protein product is CASSLVGSTPGELFF.

The chain has TRBV11-2 and TRBJ1-1, with 12 bases identical to TRBD1. CDR1 is SGHAT, CDR2 FQNNGV, per germline. Losses at the gene ends were 5 bases for V and 10 bases for J; bases not matched to a gene: 8. This CDR3 contains 14 residues. CDR3 in amino acids: CASSPGTGGEGAFF. DNA of the CDR3: TGTGCCAGCAGCCCCGGGACAGGGGGCGAGGGAGCTTTCTTT. Using reference TRBV11-2 and TRBJ1-1 for the parts outside the CDR3, the full variable domain is EAGVAQSPRYKIIEKRQSVAFWCNPISGHATLYWYQQILGQGPKLLIQFQNNGVVDDSQLPKDRFSAERLKGVDSTLKIQPAKLEDSAVYLCASSPGTGGEGAFFGQGTRLTVV.

The V and J genes are TRBV7-6 and TRBJ2-5; a weak D match, TRBD2 (5 bases). V was trimmed by 1 base and J by 5 bases, leaving 8 bases between them. The CDR3 has 13 residues. From germline, CDR1 is SGHVS and CDR2 FNYEAQ. CDR3 amino acids: CASSLGTWETQYF. CDR3 nucleotides: TGTGCCAGCAGCTTAGGGACTTGGGAGACCCAGTACTTC.

The V gene is TRBV5-1, the J gene TRBJ1-6; D remains unclear. Germline V gene lookup returns CDR1 SGHRS and CDR2 YFSETQ. With 0 bases removed from V and 5 bases from J, the gap between germline ends came to 6 bases. This CDR3 is built from 14 residues. The DNA of the CDR3 is TGCGCCAGCAGCTTGGAACAGAATAATTCACCCCTCCACTTT. Translating gives CASSLEQNNSPLHF.

The rearrangement joins TRBV7-8 to TRBJ2-2; D possibly corresponds to TRBD1 (6 bases). CDR1 SGHVS and CDR2 FQNEAQ come from the germline V gene. The CDR3 consists of 16 residues. Trimming took 0 bases from V and 6 from J, leaving 14 bases between them. This chain's CDR3 is CASSLARVPGAGELFF. CDR3 coding DNA: TGTGCCAGCAGCTTAGCGCGGGTTCCAGGGGCCGGGGAGCTGTTTTTT.

This chain links TRBV28 with TRBJ2-7; tentative D call: TRBD1 (6 bases). Trimming stripped 6 bases from V and 5 bases from J, with 20 bases between. The V gene's germline CDR1 is MDHEN and CDR2 SYDVKM. The CDR3 is 15 amino acids. The CDR3: CASRREQGSGNEQYF. As DNA, the CDR3 is TGTGCCAGCAGACGAGAACAGGGCTCGGGGAACGAGCAGTACTTC.

The rearrangement uses TRBV5-4 and TRBJ1-6; 9 bases agree with TRBD1. The CDR3 length is 17 residues. Germline V CDR1 and CDR2: SGHNT, YYREEE (reference sequence). V dropped 3 bases and J dropped 7; count of bases not matched to a gene: 11. CDR3 coding DNA: TGTGCCAGCAGCTCCAGGGCCCGGACAGGGGTGAATTCACCCCTCCACTTT. This codes for CASSSRARTGVNSPLHF.

The chain uses TRBV4-1 and TRBJ1-6; tentative D call: TRBD1 (5 bases). CDR3 length: 17 residues. Germline V gene sequence: CDR1 MGHRA, CDR2 YSYEKL. V lost 1 base and J lost 2, with 12 bases in between. CDR3 residues: CASSQAEGGAYNSPLHF. In nucleotides, the CDR3 is TGCGCCAGCAGCCAAGCGGAGGGAGGGGCCTATAATTCACCCCTCCACTTT.

V and J are TRBV28 and TRBJ1-2; TRBD1 is a possible D gene (5 bases). V lost 6 bases and J 6 bases, leaving 20 bases between the germline ends. CDR1 is MDHEN and CDR2 is SYDVKM in the germline V gene. This CDR3 has 15 residues. CDR3 nucleotides: TGTGCCAGCAGGGTTCGGGGGTTAGGGGCGAATGGCTACACCTTC. Protein: CASRVRGLGANGYTF.

The chain combines TRBV28 with TRBJ1-1, with D tentatively TRBD1 (5 bases). V was trimmed by 6 bases and J by 3 bases, leaving 17 bases between them. The CDR3 totals 15 residues. The V gene's germline CDR1 is MDHEN and CDR2 SYDVKM. The CDR3 is CASSHPWGGDTEAFF. In DNA form, the CDR3 reads TGTGCCAGCAGCCACCCCTGGGGGGGGGACACTGAAGCTTTCTTT.

The CDR3: CASSQTGTANNSPLHF. The CDR3 DNA reads as TGTGCCAGCAGCCAGACCGGGACAGCAAATAATTCACCCCTCCACTTT. The chain combines TRBV3-1 (or the pseudogene TRBV3-2) with TRBJ1-6, with 7 positions matching TRBD1. The CDR3 contains 16 residues. V shed 3 bases, J shed 5 bases, and the junction held 7 bases outside the gene matches. CDR1 is LGHDT, CDR2 YNNKEL, per germline (reference sequence).

The rearrangement uses TRBV7-2 and TRBJ1-2; the match to TRBD1 covers 7 bases. V shed 0 bases, J shed 4 bases, and the junction held 8 bases outside the gene matches. CDR1 SGHTA and CDR2 FQGNSA come from the germline V gene. This CDR3 contains 16 residues. The CDR3 protein is CASSLALRQGGYGYTF. The CDR3 DNA follows: TGTGCCAGCAGCTTAGCGCTCAGACAGGGAGGCTATGGCTACACCTTC. The full variable domain, with the rest looked up from reference TRBV7-2 and TRBJ1-2, is GAGVSQSPSNKVTEKGKDVELRCDPISGHTALYWYRQSLGQGLEFLIYFQGNSAPDKSGLPSDRFSAERTGGSVSTLTIQRTQQEDSAVYLCASSLALRQGGYGYTFGSGTRLTVV.

The chain carries TRBV15 and TRBJ1-4, with 11 bases identical to TRBD1. V lost 1 base, J lost 7 bases, and 5 bases stayed unmatched. This CDR3 region has 16 residues. Germline V CDR1 and CDR2: LNHNV, YYDKDF (reference sequence). The CDR3: CATSRAPGQGVEKLFF. The CDR3 nucleotides read TGTGCCACCAGCAGAGCTCCGGGACAGGGGGTTGAAAAACTGTTTTTT.

CDR3 region: CAWSVSGVEQYF. The DNA for the CDR3 is TGTGCCTGGAGTGTATCGGGGGTCGAGCAGTACTTC. The chain combines TRBV30 with TRBJ2-7; a weak D match, TRBD2 (6 bases). CDR3 size: 12 residues. Deletions cut 0 bases from V and 6 bases from J, with 9 bases between. Germline values: CDR1 GTSNPN, CDR2 SVGIG (reference sequence).

V gene TRBV20-1 combines with J gene TRBJ2-3; D unresolved. The germline CDR1 and CDR2 sequences are DFQATT and SNEGSKA (reference sequence). Trimming removed 3 bases at V and 1 base at J, with 8 bases between. The length of the CDR3 is 13 residues. The CDR3 DNA follows: TGCAGTGCTAGTCCAGAGGGCACAGATACGCAGTATTTT. Protein product: CSASPEGTDTQYF.

The V and J genes are TRBV19 and TRBJ1-6; D is ambiguous. The CDR3 extends over 15 amino acids. Germline assignment: CDR1 LNHDA and CDR2 SQIVND (reference sequence). The ends were cut back, 1 base at V and 7 bases at J, with 11 bases in the middle. The DNA for the CDR3 is TGTGCCAGTAGTATAGGGGAGGGAGGGAATTCACCCCTCCACTTT. Translating it yields CASSIGEGGNSPLHF.

The chain has TRBV10-3 and TRBJ1-4; D gene uncertain. This CDR3 is built from 14 residues. Germline loops: CDR1 ENHRY, CDR2 SYGVKD. Trimming left V 11 bases short and J 4 bases short, with 17 bases between. CDR3 sequence reads: CAVPLLAVNEKLFF. The CDR3 nucleotides read TGTGCCGTCCCGTTGTTGGCAGTTAATGAAAAACTGTTTTTT.

The chain recombines TRBV7-9 with TRBJ1-2; tentative D call: TRBD1 (5 bases). Trimming stripped 3 bases from V and 5 bases from J, with 13 bases between. The CDR3 has 14 amino acids. Per the germline V gene, CDR1 is SEHNR and CDR2 is FQNEAQ (reference sequence). DNA of the CDR3: TGTGCCAGCAGCTTCTCCGGGACTGGGTATGGCTACACCTTC. It translates to CASSFSGTGYGYTF.

This clone was seen ten or more times. The chain uses TRBV28 and TRBJ1-5, with a tentative D call TRBD1 (6 bases). Germline V lookup: CDR1 MDHEN, CDR2 SYDVKM. The germline V and J ends were trimmed by 6 bases and 7 bases, with 13 bases remaining between them. The CDR3 consists of 13 residues. CDR3 nucleotide sequence: TGTGCCAGCAGCCCACAGGGAATCCAGCCCCAGCATTTT. It codes for CASSPQGIQPQHF.

The chain has TRBV25-1 and TRBJ2-1, with D unclear. This CDR3 is built from 12 residues. Germline assignment: CDR1 MGHDK and CDR2 SYGVNS. V lost 2 bases to trimming and J lost 7 bases, with 6 bases between them. This chain's CDR3 is CASSEPRNEQFF. The CDR3 coding sequence is TGTGCCAGCAGTGAACCCAGAAATGAGCAGTTCTTC.

The genes are TRBV14 and TRBJ1-6, with D possibly matching TRBD1 (5 bases). V gave up 3 bases and J gave up 0 bases, with 9 bases separating them. Germline V gene lookup returns CDR1 SGHDN and CDR2 FVKESK. This CDR3 contains 16 residues. CDR3 in DNA: TGTGCCAGCAGCCACCAGGGCCCCTCCTATAATTCACCCCTCCACTTT. Its protein product is CASSHQGPSYNSPLHF.